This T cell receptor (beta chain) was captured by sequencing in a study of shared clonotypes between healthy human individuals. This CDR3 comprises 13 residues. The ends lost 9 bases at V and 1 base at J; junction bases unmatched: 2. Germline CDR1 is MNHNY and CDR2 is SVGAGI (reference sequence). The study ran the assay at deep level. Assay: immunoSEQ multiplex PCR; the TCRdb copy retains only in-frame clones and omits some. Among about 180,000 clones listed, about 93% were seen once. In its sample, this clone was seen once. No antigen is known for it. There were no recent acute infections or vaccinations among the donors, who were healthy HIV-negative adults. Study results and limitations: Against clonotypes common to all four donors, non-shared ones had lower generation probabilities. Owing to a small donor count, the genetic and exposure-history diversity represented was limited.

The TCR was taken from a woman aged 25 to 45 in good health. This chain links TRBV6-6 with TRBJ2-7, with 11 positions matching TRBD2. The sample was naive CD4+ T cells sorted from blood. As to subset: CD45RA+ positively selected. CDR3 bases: TGTGCCAGTCTAGCGGGAGGATCCTACGAGCAGTACTTC. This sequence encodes CASLAGGSYEQYF.